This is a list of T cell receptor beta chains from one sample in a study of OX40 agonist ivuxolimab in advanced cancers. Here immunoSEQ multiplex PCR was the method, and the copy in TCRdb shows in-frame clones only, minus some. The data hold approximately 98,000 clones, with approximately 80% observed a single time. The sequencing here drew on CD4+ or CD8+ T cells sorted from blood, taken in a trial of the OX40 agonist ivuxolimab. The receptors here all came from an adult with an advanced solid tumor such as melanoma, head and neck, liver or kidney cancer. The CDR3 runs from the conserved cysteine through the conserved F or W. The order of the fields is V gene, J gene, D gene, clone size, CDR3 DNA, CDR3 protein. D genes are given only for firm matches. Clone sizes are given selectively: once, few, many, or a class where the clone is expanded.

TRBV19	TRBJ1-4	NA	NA	TGTGCCAGTACCCAAACCCGGGACGGGGGACTTAATGAAAAACTGTTTTTT	CASTQTRDGGLNEKLFF
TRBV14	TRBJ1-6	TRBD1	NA	TGTGCCAGCAGCCAGGGGACAGGGTTGGCGAATAATTCACCCCTCCACTTT	CASSQGTGLANNSPLHF
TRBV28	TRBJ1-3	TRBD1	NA	TGTGCCAGCAGCTTAGACAGGGGCTCTGGAAACACCATATATTTT	CASSLDRGSGNTIYF
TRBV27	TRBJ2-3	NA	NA	TGTGCCAGCAGTTTAAACCTGCGCACAGATACGCAGTATTTT	CASSLNLRTDTQYF
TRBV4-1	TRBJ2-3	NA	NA	TGCGCCAGCAGCCAAGGCGGGCTCGGCACAGATACGCAGTATTTT	CASSQGGLGTDTQYF
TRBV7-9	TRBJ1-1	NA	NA	TGTGCCAGCAGCTCCCCAGGATGGCTAACATCGGATCCGAACACTGAAGCTTTCTTT	CASSSPGWLTSDPNTEAFF
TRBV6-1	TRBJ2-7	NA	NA	TGTGCCAGCAGTGAAATAGGAACCTACGAGCAGTACTTC	CASSEIGTYEQYF
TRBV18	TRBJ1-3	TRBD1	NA	TGTGCCAGCTCACACGACAGGGATCCTGGAAACACCATATATTTT	CASSHDRDPGNTIYF
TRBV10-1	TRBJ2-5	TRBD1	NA	TGCGCCAGCAGTGAAATTGCCGGGACAGTCCATGGGACCCAGTACTTC	CASSEIAGTVHGTQYF
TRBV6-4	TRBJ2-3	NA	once	TGTGCCAGCAGTGACCCGCCAGGTACGCAGTATTTT	CASSDPPGTQYF
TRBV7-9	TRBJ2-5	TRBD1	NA	TGTGCCAGCAGCTCAGGGGGAGAGCAGTACTTC	CASSSGGEQYF
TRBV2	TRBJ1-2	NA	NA	TGTGCCAGCAGTGACCCGACACACTATGGCTACACCTTC	CASSDPTHYGYTF
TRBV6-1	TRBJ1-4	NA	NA	TGTGCCAGCAGTGCATTCAATGGGGGCCGAGAAAAACTGTTTTTT	CASSAFNGGREKLFF
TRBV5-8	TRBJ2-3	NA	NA	TGTGCCAGTCTCTCAGGGTCGAGGGGCACAGATACGCAGTATTTT	CASLSGSRGTDTQYF
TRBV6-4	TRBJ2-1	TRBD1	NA	TGTGCCAGCAGTCAGGACAGGGGCGATGAGCAGTTCTTC	CASSQDRGDEQFF
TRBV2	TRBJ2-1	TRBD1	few	TGTGCCAGCAGTCCTCGGACAGGGATTTTCAATGAGCAGTTCTTC	CASSPRTGIFNEQFF
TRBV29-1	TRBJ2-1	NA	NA	TGCAGCGCCCTTTTGCGAGCGGCCCAACCCTACAATGAGCAGTTCTTC	CSALLRAAQPYNEQFF
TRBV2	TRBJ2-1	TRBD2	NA	TGTGCCAGCAGCGTAACCGGGACTAGCGGGGGGCCCTCCTACAATGAGCAGTTCTTC	CASSVTGTSGGPSYNEQFF
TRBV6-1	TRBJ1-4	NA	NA	TGTGCCAGCGCTCGGGACGGTGCTAATGAAAAACTGTTTTTT	CASARDGANEKLFF
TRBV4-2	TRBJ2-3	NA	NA	TGTGCCAGCAGCCAAGAGGGGTTACCCCCAGATACGCAGTATTTT	CASSQEGLPPDTQYF
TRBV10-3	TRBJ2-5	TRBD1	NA	TGTGCCATCAGTGAAGGCGGGACAGGCGAGACCCAGTACTTC	CAISEGGTGETQYF
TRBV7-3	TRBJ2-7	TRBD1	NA	TGTGCCAGCACGTGCGGGGACAGGGAATCCTACGAGCAGTACTTC	CASTCGDRESYEQYF
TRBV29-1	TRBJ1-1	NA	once	TGCAGCGTTCGGCGGGGGGCAACTGAAGCTTTCTTT	CSVRRGATEAFF
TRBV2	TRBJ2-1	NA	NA	TGTGCCAGCAGTGAAGGTGGGAAGGCACGCAATGAGCAGTTCTTC	CASSEGGKARNEQFF
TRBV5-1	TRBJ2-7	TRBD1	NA	TGCGCCAGCAGCTTGGGGACAGGGGGCTCGTACGAGCAGTACTTC	CASSLGTGGSYEQYF
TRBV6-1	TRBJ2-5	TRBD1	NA	TGTGCCAGCAGCCTGGACAGGGTTGAAGGGGAGACCCAGTACTTC	CASSLDRVEGETQYF
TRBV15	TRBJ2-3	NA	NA	TGTGCCACCAGCAGACCGGTTGCAGATACGCAGTATTTT	CATSRPVADTQYF
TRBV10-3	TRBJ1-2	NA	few	TGTGCCATCACCCAGGGTAAGGGCTATGGCTACACCTTC	CAITQGKGYGYTF
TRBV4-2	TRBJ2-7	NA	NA	TGTGCCAGCAGCCCGGCGGCAGGCCACGAGCAGTACTTC	CASSPAAGHEQYF
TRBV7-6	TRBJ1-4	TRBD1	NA	TGTGCCAGCAGCTTATGGACAGGGCCCCACAATAATGAAAAACTGTTTTTT	CASSLWTGPHNNEKLFF
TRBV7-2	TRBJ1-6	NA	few	TGTGCCAGCAGCTTAGAGTCAGGGAGCGGATCACCCCTCCACTTT	CASSLESGSGSPLHF
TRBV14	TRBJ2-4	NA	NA	TGTGCCAGCAGCCAAGACAGGGTGGTGAACATTCAGTACTTC	CASSQDRVVNIQYF
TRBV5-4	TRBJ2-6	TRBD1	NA	TGTGCCAGCAGCCCGACAGGGGGATCTGGGGCCAACGTCCTGACTTTC	CASSPTGGSGANVLTF
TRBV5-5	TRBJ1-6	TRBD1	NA	TGTGCCAGCAGCGGCAGGGGGGGTAATTCACCCCTCCACTTT	CASSGRGGNSPLHF
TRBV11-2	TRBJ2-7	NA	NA	TGTGCCAGCAGCTTAGAGCCCAGCTCCTACGAGCAGTACTTC	CASSLEPSSYEQYF
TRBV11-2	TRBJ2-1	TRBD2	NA	TGTGCCAGCAGCCACGGGCTAGCGGGCGACAATGAGCAGTTCTTC	CASSHGLAGDNEQFF
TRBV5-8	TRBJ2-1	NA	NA	TGTGCCAGCAGCTTGATGCGGGCGACGTGGCCCCATGAGCAGTTCTTC	CASSLMRATWPHEQFF
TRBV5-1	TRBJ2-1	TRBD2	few	TGCGCCAGCAGCTTGGGACTAGCGGGAGGATCCTACAATGAGCAGTTCTTC	CASSLGLAGGSYNEQFF
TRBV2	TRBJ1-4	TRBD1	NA	TGTGCCAGCAGGAGGGGACAGGGGGCGAAGACTAATGAAAAACTGTTTTTT	CASRRGQGAKTNEKLFF